This T cell receptor (beta chain) originates from a study of T-cell reconstitution after alpha-beta-depleted transplantation in children. Whole-study findings and limits: Surviving recipient T cells and thymic progenitors accounted for the high day-60 TCRbeta diversity observed in some patients. Several hundred graft clones that had expanded were reportedly the source of alpha-beta T cells about two months after transplant. T-cell counts and diversity at one year following transplant were attributed mainly to newly produced T cells.

Preparation of the TCRbeta library used unique molecular identifiers. TCRdb reanalysed the PCR reads using MiXCR and keeps one entry per CDR3 protein. The data hold fewer than 700,000 distinct CDR3 sequences, with 10% to 15% observed a single time. The CDR3 loop spans 15 amino acids. The V end lost 0 bases, the J end lost 1 base, and 8 bases lay between the germline ends. This clonotype was observed many times. Its antigen is unknown. Sequencing used PBMCs, mostly from graft donor cells, obtained 360 days after TCRalphabeta/CD19-depleted stem cell transplant. This receptor was obtained from a male patient younger than 18 who had a stem cell transplant for acute myeloid leukemia, so the T cells may come from the graft donor. J is TRBJ2-3 and V is TRBV12-3 or TRBV12-4; D gene unclear. CDR3 residues: CASSLAGMGTDTQYF. The DNA for the CDR3 is TGTGCCAGCAGTTTAGCGGGAATGGGCACAGATACGCAGTATTTT.